Detailed here is one T cell receptor (beta chain). Its antigen is currently unknown. TCRdb reprocessed the 5' RACE reads via MiXCR and lists one record per CDR3 protein. The data show 400,000 to 550,000 distinct CDR3 sequences, roughly an eighth seen once. This specimen belongs to a study of identical twins. Study-level points and caveats: Sequences that were beta out-of-frame showed weaker excess twin sharing.

The V end was cut by 0 bases, the J end by 5 bases, with 10 bases between. This CDR3 has 13 residues. The germline V gene encodes CDR1 DFQATT and CDR2 SNEGSKA (reference sequence). Each donor was a healthy Caucasian. These data were likewise used in another study, on yellow fever vaccine responses in identical twins.

The chain combines TRBV20-1 with TRBJ2-5; no firm D call. The specimen sequenced was CD4+ T cells sorted from blood. This TCR was sampled from a young woman in good health. The CDR3 bases are TGCAGTGCTAGAGATCTTTTCGTGGAGACCCAGTACTTC. It codes for CSARDLFVETQYF.